Listed here is a single T cell receptor (beta chain). Trimming removed 1 base from V and 0 bases from J, with 13 bases in between. The length of the CDR3 is 16 residues. Germline loops: CDR1 LNHNV, CDR2 YYDKDF (reference sequence). The data originate from a study of control samples from healthy donors and cancer patients. Here immunoSEQ multiplex PCR was the method, and the copy in TCRdb shows in-frame clones only, minus some. Of about 40,000 clones in the sample, about 93% are singletons; the top ten hold more than 3%. Sequencing used blood. The sequence was obtained from a woman between 45 and 60 years old in good health. This sequence joins TRBV15 and TRBJ2-7; D tentatively fits TRBD1 or TRBD2 (6 bases each). CDR3 sequence reads: CATSRVGGQSSYEQYF. CDR3 sequence (DNA): TGTGCCACCAGCAGAGTGGGAGGACAGAGCTCCTACGAGCAGTACTTC.